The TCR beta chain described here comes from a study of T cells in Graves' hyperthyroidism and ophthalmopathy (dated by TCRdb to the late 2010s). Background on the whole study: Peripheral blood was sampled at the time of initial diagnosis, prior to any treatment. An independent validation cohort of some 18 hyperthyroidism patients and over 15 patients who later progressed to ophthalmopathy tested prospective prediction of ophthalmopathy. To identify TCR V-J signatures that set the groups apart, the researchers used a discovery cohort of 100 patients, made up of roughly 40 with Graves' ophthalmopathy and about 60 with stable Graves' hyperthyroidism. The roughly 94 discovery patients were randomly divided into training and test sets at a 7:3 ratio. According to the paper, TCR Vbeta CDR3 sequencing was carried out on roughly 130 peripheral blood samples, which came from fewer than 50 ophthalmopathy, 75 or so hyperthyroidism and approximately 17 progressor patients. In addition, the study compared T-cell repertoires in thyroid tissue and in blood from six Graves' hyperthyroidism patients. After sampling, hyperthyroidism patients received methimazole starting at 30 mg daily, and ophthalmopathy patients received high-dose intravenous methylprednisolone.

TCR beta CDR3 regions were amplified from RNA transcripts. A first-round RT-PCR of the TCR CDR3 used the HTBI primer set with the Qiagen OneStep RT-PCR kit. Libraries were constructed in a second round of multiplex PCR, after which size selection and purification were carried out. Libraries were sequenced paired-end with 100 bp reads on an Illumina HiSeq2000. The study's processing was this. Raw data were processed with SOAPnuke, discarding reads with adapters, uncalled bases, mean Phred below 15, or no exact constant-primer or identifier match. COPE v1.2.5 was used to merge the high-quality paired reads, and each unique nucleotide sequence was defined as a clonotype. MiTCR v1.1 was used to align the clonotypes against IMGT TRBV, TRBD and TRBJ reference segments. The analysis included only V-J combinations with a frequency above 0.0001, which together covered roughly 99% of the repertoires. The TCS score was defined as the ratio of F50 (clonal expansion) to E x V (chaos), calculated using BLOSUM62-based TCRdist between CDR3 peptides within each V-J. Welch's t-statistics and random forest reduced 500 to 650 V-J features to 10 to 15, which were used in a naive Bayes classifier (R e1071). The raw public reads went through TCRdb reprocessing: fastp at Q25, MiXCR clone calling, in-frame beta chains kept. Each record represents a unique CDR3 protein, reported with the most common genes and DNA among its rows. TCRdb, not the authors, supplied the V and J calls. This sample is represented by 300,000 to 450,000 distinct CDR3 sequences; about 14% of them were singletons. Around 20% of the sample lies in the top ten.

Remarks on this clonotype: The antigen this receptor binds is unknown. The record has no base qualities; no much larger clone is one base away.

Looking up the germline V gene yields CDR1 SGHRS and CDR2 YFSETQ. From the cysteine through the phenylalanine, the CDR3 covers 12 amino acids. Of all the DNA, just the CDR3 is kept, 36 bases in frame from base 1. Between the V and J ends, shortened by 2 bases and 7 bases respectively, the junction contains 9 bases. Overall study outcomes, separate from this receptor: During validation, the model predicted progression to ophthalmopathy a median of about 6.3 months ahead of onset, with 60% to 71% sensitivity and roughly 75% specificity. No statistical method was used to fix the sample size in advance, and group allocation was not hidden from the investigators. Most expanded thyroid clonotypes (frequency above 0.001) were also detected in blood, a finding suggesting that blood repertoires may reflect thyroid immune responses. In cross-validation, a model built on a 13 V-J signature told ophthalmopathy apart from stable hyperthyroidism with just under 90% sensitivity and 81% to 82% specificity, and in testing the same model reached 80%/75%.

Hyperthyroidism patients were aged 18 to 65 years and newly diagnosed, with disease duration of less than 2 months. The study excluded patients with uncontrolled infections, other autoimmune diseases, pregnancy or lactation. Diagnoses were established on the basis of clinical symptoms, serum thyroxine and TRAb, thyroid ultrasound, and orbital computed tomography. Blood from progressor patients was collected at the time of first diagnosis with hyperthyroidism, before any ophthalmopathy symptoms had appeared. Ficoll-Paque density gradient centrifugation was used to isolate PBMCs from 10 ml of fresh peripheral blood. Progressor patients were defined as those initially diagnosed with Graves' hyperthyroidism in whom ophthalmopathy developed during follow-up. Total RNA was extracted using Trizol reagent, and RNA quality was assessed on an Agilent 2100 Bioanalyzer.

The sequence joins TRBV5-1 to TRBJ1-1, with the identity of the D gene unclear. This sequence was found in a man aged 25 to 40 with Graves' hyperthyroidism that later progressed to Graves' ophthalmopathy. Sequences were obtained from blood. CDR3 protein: CASSFIGNEAFF. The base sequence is TGCGCCAGCAGCTTTATAGGTAATGAAGCTTTCTTT.